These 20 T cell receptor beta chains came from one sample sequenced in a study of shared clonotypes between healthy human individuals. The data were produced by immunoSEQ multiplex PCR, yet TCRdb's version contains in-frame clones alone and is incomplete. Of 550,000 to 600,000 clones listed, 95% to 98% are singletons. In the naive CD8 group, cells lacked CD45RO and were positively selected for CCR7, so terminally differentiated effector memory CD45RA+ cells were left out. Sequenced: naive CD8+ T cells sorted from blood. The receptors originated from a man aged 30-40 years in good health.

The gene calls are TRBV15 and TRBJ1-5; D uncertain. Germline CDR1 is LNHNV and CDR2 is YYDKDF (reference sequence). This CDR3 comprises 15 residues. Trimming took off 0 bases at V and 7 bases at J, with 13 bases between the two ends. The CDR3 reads CATSRDWGGLQPQHF. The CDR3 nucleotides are TGTGCCACCAGCAGAGATTGGGGAGGTTTACAGCCCCAGCATTTT.

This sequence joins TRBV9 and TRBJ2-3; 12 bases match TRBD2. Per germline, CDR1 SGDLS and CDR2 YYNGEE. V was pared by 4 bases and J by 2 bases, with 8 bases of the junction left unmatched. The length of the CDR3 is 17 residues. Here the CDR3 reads CASSPTRLAGVTDTQYF. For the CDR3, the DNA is TGTGCCAGCAGCCCCACTAGACTAGCGGGAGTCACAGATACGCAGTATTTT.

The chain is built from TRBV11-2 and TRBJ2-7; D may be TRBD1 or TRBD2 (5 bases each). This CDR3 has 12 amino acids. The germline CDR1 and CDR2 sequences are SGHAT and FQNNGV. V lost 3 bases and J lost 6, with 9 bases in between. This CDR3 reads CASSFGGTEQYF. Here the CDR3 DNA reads TGTGCCAGCAGCTTTGGGGGTACCGAGCAGTACTTC.

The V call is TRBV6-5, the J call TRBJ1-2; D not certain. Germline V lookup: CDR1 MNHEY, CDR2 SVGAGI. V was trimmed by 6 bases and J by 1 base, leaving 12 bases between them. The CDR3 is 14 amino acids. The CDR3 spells CASRDFDLNYGYTF. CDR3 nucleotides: TGTGCCAGCAGAGACTTCGATCTTAACTATGGCTACACCTTC.

CDR3 bases: TGTGCCAGCAGTAAAACAGGGAACGACGACGAGCAGTACTTC. This codes for CASSKTGNDDEQYF. The genes are TRBV28 and TRBJ2-7, with D maybe TRBD1 (6 bases). V was shortened by 5 bases and J by 5 bases, with 16 bases between the two germline ends. The CDR3 has 14 amino acids. Germline V CDR1 and CDR2: MDHEN, SYDVKM.

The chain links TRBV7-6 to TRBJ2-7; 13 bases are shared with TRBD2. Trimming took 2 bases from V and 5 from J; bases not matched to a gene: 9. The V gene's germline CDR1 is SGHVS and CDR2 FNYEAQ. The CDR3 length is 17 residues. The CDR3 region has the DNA TGTGCCAGCAGCTTACCCCCCGGACTAGCGGGAGTGGACGAGCAGTACTTC. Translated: CASSLPPGLAGVDEQYF.

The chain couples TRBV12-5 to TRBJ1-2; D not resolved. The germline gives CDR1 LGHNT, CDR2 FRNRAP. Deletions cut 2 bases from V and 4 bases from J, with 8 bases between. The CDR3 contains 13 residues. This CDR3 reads CASGLTNSYGYTF. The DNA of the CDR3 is TGTGCTAGTGGTTTGACCAACAGCTATGGCTACACCTTC.

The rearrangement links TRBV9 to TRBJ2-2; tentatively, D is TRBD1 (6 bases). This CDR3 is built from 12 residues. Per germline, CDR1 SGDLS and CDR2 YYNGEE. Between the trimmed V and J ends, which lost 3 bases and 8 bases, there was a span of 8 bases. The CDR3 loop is CASSATGGELFF. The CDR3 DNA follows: TGTGCCAGCAGCGCAACAGGGGGGGAGCTGTTTTTT.

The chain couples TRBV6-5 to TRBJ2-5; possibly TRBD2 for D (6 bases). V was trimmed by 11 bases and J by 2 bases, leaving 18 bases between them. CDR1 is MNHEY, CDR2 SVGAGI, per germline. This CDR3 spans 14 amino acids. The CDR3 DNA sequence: TGTGCCGCGAGGCGGCGCGCGGGGCAAGAGACCCAGTACTTC. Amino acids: CAARRRAGQETQYF.

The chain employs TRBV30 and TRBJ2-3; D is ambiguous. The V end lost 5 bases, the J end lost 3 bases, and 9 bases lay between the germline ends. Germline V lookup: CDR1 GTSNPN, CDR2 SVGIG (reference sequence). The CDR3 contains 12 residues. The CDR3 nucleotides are TGTGCCTGGTGTAACCCTACAGATACGCAGTATTTT. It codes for CAWCNPTDTQYF. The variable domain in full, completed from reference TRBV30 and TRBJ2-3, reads SQTIHQWPATLVQPVGSPLSLECTVEGTSNPNLYWYRQAAGRGLQLLFYSVGIGQISSEVPQNLSASRPQDRQFILSSKKLLLSDSGFYLCAWCNPTDTQYFGPGTRLTVL.

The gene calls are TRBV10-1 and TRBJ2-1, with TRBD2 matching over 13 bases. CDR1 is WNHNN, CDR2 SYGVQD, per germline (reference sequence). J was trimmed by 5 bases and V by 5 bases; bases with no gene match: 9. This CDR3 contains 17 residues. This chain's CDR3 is CASSRWTSGSTDNEQFF. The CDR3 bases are TGCGCCAGCAGTAGGTGGACTAGCGGGAGTACGGACAATGAGCAGTTCTTC.

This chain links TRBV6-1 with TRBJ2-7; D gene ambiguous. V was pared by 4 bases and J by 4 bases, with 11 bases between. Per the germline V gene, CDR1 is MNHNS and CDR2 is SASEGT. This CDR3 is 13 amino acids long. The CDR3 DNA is TGTGCCAGCAGTGGGCACTTCACGTACGAGCAGTACTTC. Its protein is CASSGHFTYEQYF.

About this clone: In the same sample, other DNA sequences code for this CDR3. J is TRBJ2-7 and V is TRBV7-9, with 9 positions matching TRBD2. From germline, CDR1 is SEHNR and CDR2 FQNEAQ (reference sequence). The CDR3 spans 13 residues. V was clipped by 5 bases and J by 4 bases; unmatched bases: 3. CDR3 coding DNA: TGTGCCAGCAGCCCGACTAGCGGATACGAGCAGTACTTC. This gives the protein CASSPTSGYEQYF.

The CDR3 is CASRDRGLRDEQFF. CDR3 bases: TGTGCCAGCAGAGACAGGGGCTTGCGGGATGAGCAGTTCTTC. The rearrangement uses TRBV28 and TRBJ2-1; 8 nucleotides line up with TRBD1. The length of the CDR3 is 14 residues. The trim removed 6 bases at V and 8 bases at J, leaving 9 bases unmatched. Germline CDR1 and CDR2: MDHEN and SYDVKM.

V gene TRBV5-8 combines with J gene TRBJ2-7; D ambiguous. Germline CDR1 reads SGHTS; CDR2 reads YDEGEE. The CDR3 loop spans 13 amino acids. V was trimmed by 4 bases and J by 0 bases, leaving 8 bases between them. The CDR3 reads CASSDGYSYEQYF. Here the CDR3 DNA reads TGTGCCAGCAGCGATGGATACTCCTACGAGCAGTACTTC.

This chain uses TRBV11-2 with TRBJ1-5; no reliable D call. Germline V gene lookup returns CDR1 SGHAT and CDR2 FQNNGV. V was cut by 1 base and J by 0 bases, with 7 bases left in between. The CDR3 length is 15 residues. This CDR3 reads CASSLGRTSNQPQHF. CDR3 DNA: TGTGCCAGCAGCTTAGGACGGACTAGCAATCAGCCCCAGCATTTT.

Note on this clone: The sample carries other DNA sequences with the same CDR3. CDR3 sequence: CASSLAPGSYEQYF. CDR3 bases: TGTGCCAGCAGCTTGGCCCCAGGGTCCTACGAGCAGTACTTC. V is TRBV5-4 and J is TRBJ2-7; maybe TRBD1 (5 bases). There are 14 residues in the CDR3. The V gene's germline CDR1 is SGHNT and CDR2 YYREEE (reference sequence). The V end was cut by 0 bases, the J end by 1 base, with 8 bases between.

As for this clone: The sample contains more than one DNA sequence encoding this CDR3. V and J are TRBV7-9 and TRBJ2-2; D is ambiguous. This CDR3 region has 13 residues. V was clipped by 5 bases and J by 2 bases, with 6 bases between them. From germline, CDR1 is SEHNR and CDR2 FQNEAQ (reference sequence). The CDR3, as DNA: TGTGCCAGCAGCCTCCCTAACACCGGGGAGCTGTTTTTT. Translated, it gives CASSLPNTGELFF.

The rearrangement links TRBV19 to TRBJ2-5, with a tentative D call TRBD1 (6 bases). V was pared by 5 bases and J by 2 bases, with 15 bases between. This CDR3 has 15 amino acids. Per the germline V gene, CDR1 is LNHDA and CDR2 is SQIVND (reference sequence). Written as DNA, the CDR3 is TGTGCCAGTAGTCAGAAGGGGGATTTTCAAGAGACCCAGTACTTC. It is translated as CASSQKGDFQETQYF.

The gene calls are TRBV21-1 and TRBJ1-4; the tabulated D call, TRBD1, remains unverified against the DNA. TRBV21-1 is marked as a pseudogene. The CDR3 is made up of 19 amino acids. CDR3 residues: CASSKGLPGTGETNEKLFF. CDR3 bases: TGTGCCAGCAGCAAAGGCCTCCCTGGGACAGGGGAAACTAATGAAAAACTGTTTTTT.